The 22 T cell receptor beta chains in this list originate from one sample, sequenced in a study of T-cell memory formation after mild COVID-19 (dated by TCRdb to the early 2020s). The library was generated by 5' RACE. TCRdb shows the sequencer as Illumina NovaSeq 6000. The raw public reads went through TCRdb reprocessing: fastp at Q25, MiXCR clone calling, in-frame beta chains kept. When rows share a CDR3 protein, they turn into one entry using the most common DNA and genes. The sample table contains roughly 100,000 distinct CDR3 sequences; only one count was recorded for 17% of them. 28% of the sample is taken by the ten largest. Sequencing used PBMCs or a T cell subset sorted from them (not recorded which). The receptor source for this set is an adult woman who had mild COVID-19 (a few samples of this study predate the infection). The sample titles of this study are shuffled in the database, so cell type and time point are left out; the donor was told from shared clones.

The rearrangement joins TRBV15 to TRBJ2-3; D gene unclear. CDR1 is LNHNV, CDR2 YYDKDF, per germline (reference sequence). The CDR3 spans 10 residues. V lost 6 bases and J lost 5, with 3 bases in between. CDR3 residues: CATRGDTQYF. Here the CDR3 DNA reads TGTGCCACCAGGGGAGATACGCAGTATTTT.

Only a few counts were recorded for this clonotype. The genes are TRBV25-1 and TRBJ2-3, with D perhaps TRBD1 (7 bases). CDR1 is MGHDK, CDR2 SYGVNS, per germline. The CDR3 consists of 19 residues. Deletions cut 2 bases from V and 2 bases from J, with 23 bases between. In DNA, the CDR3 is TGTGCCAGCAGTGAAAAATTGGTCTTCGCGGAGGGGGCCACAGATACGCAGTATTTT. It translates to CASSEKLVFAEGATDTQYF.

This clonotype was detected only a few times. The genes are TRBV11-2 and TRBJ2-1, with TRBD2 identical over 10 bases. The CDR3 covers 16 residues. The germline V gene encodes CDR1 SGHAT and CDR2 FQNNGV. J lost 3 bases, V lost 5 bases, and 7 bases had no gene match. This CDR3 is CASSPQTSGFYNEQFF. CDR3 DNA: TGTGCCAGCAGCCCACAGACTAGCGGGTTCTACAATGAGCAGTTCTTC. The whole variable domain, filled in from reference TRBV11-2 and TRBJ2-1, reads EAGVAQSPRYKIIEKRQSVAFWCNPISGHATLYWYQQILGQGPKLLIQFQNNGVVDDSQLPKDRFSAERLKGVDSTLKIQPAKLEDSAVYLCASSPQTSGFYNEQFFGPGTRLTVL.

In this sample, this clonotype turned up a few times. The J gene is TRBJ1-2, the V gene TRBV29-1; 7 nucleotides line up with TRBD1. Per the germline V gene, CDR1 is SQVTM and CDR2 is ANQGSEA. CDR3 size: 12 residues. Trimming took 7 bases from V and 2 from J; bases not matched to a gene: 4. DNA of the CDR3: TGCAGCGCCCTGGGACAGAACTATGGCTACACCTTC. Amino acid sequence: CSALGQNYGYTF.

The rearrangement uses TRBV24-1 and TRBJ2-3; D is undetermined. Per the germline V gene, CDR1 is KGHDR and CDR2 is SFDVKD. The CDR3 has 11 residues. The ends were cut back, 9 bases at V and 5 bases at J, with 8 bases in the middle. The CDR3 sequence: CATSLGDTQYF. Written as DNA, the CDR3 is TGTGCCACCTCTCTCGGAGATACGCAGTATTTT.

The rearrangement uses TRBV5-1 and TRBJ1-1; 10 bases agree with TRBD1. This CDR3 has 14 amino acids. Germline V gene lookup returns CDR1 SGHRS and CDR2 YFSETQ. V lost 4 bases, J lost 6 bases, and 6 bases stayed unmatched. The CDR3 region is CASSHGQGGAEAFF. The DNA of the CDR3 is TGCGCCAGCAGCCACGGACAGGGGGGCGCTGAAGCTTTCTTT.

The chain links TRBV30 to TRBJ2-7, with 8 nucleotides matching TRBD1. Germline V lookup: CDR1 GTSNPN, CDR2 SVGIG (reference sequence). The length of the CDR3 is 14 residues. The junction had 4 bases not matched to a gene; V was cut back by 3 bases and J by 0 bases. CDR3 DNA sequence: TGTGCCTGGAGCACCGGGACAGGCTCCTACGAGCAGTACTTC. Its protein product is CAWSTGTGSYEQYF.

This chain connects TRBV29-1 to TRBJ1-1, with TRBD1 matching 9 bases. CDR1 is SQVTM and CDR2 is ANQGSEA in the germline V gene. The CDR3 has 16 residues. The junction had 15 bases not matched to a gene; V was cut back by 7 bases and J by 3 bases. CDR3: CSADWPTGGADTEAFF. The CDR3 bases are TGCAGCGCCGATTGGCCCACAGGGGGCGCCGACACTGAAGCTTTCTTT.

This chain uses TRBV30 with TRBJ1-6; tentative D call: TRBD1 (5 bases). The CDR3 runs 17 residues. From germline, CDR1 is GTSNPN and CDR2 SVGIG (reference sequence). Between the trimmed V and J ends, which lost 0 bases and 7 bases, there was a span of 19 bases. The CDR3 nucleotides read TGTGCCTGGAGTGTATGGGGATGGTCGGGGGTAAATTCACCCCTCCACTTT. Protein: CAWSVWGWSGVNSPLHF.

This clonotype was seen only a few times. CDR3 protein: CASSRPGTGAETQYF. CDR3 nucleotide sequence: TGTGCCAGCAGCCGTCCCGGGACAGGGGCAGAGACCCAGTACTTC. The chain employs TRBV7-9 and TRBJ2-5, with TRBD1 matching over 10 bases. The CDR3 loop spans 15 amino acids. Germline values: CDR1 SEHNR, CDR2 FQNEAQ (reference sequence). Losses at the gene ends were 5 bases for V and 4 bases for J; bases not matched to a gene: 7.

The gene calls are TRBV20-1 and TRBJ2-7; D is undetermined. Germline lookup yields CDR1 DFQATT and CDR2 SNEGSKA (reference sequence). This CDR3 spans 14 amino acids. Trimming took 6 bases from V and 4 from J, leaving 19 bases between them. The CDR3 DNA follows: TGCAGTGCCTCTTCATACCTAAGTGGGTACGAGCAGTACTTC. Its protein is CSASSYLSGYEQYF.

The chain links TRBV9 to TRBJ2-2; D remains unclear. CDR1 is SGDLS and CDR2 is YYNGEE in the germline V gene. The CDR3 runs to 12 residues. Trimming cost V 2 bases and J 2 bases, with 1 base left between them. CDR3 sequence: CASSVNTGELFF. CDR3 in DNA: TGTGCCAGCAGCGTTAACACCGGGGAGCTGTTTTTT.

This sequence joins TRBV4-3 and TRBJ1-1; no reliable D call. The ends were cut back, 5 bases at V and 1 base at J, with 14 bases in the middle. CDR1 is LGHNA, CDR2 YSLEER, per germline. There are 15 residues in the CDR3. The CDR3: CASSEDGSPNTEAFF. As DNA, the CDR3 is TGCGCCAGCAGCGAGGACGGATCACCGAACACTGAAGCTTTCTTT.

To note about this clonotype: The missing conserved phenylalanine or tryptophan at the end of this CDR3 makes a read error likely. This chain uses TRBV4-1 with TRBJ2-7; D is undetermined. Germline V gives CDR1 MGHRA, CDR2 YSYEKL. The CDR3 is made up of 11 amino acids. The V end lost 3 bases, the J end lost 5 bases, and 5 bases lay between the germline ends. This CDR3 reads CASSQADEQYY. The CDR3 bases are TGCGCCAGCAGCCAGGCCGACGAGCAGTACTAC.

The sample holds a few counts of this clonotype. CDR3 protein: CSVPGQGSYEQYF. The CDR3 region has the DNA TGCAGCGTCCCGGGACAGGGATCCTACGAGCAGTACTTC. The V gene is TRBV29-1, the J gene TRBJ2-7; TRBD1 matches at 9 bases. Losses at the gene ends were 6 bases for V and 1 base for J; bases not matched to a gene: 4. Germline V gene sequence: CDR1 SQVTM, CDR2 ANQGSEA. This CDR3 region has 13 residues.

This clonotype was recorded many times. The V gene is TRBV29-1, the J gene TRBJ1-1; D might be TRBD1 (6 bases). Germline CDR1 is SQVTM and CDR2 is ANQGSEA. The CDR3 totals 13 residues. Trimming removed 5 bases from V and 5 bases from J, with 15 bases in between. DNA for the CDR3: TGCAGCGTTCTTTTATACACAGGGACTGAAGCTTTCTTT. Translation gives CSVLLYTGTEAFF.

This rearrangement joins TRBV30 to TRBJ1-5; TRBD1 might be the D (5 bases). Germline CDR1 and CDR2: GTSNPN and SVGIG (reference sequence). The CDR3 runs to 13 residues. V shed 0 bases and J shed 7 bases, with 10 bases lying between them. CDR3 loop: CAWSVDGGQPQHF. In DNA, the CDR3 is TGTGCCTGGAGTGTAGATGGGGGACAGCCCCAGCATTTT. Drawing the rest from reference TRBV30 and TRBJ1-5, the complete variable domain is SQTIHQWPATLVQPVGSPLSLECTVEGTSNPNLYWYRQAAGRGLQLLFYSVGIGQISSEVPQNLSASRPQDRQFILSSKKLLLSDSGFYLCAWSVDGGQPQHFGDGTRLSIL.

V is TRBV12-3 or TRBV12-4 and J is TRBJ1-3; D is uncertain. CDR3 size: 15 residues. Trimming stripped 0 bases from V and 0 bases from J, with 6 bases between. In DNA, the CDR3 is TGTGCCAGCAGTTTAGCAGGGATCTCTGGAAACACCATATATTTT. It yields the protein CASSLAGISGNTIYF.

The chain joins TRBV7-3 to TRBJ2-1, with 12 bases identical to TRBD2. V lost 5 bases and J lost 7; bases outside the gene matches: 9. Germline CDR1 is SGHTA and CDR2 is FQGTGA. The CDR3 totals 16 residues. The DNA for the CDR3 is TGTGCCAGCAGCCCCCACCTAGCGGGAGGGCCGAATGAGCAGTTCTTC. This codes for CASSPHLAGGPNEQFF.

CDR3 in amino acids: CSAEGQTSYEQYF. DNA for the CDR3: TGCAGTGCCGAGGGACAGACCTCCTACGAGCAGTACTTC. The rearrangement joins TRBV20-1 to TRBJ2-7, with 7 positions matching TRBD1. Trimming removed 6 bases from V and 0 bases from J; junction bases left unmatched: 5. The CDR3 consists of 13 residues. The germline V gene has CDR1 DFQATT and CDR2 SNEGSKA (reference sequence).

The CDR3 region is CASSYSQNTEAFF. In DNA form, the CDR3 reads TGTGCCAGCAGTTACTCGCAGAACACTGAAGCTTTCTTT. The chain links TRBV6-5 to TRBJ1-1; D remains ambiguous. There are 13 residues in the CDR3. The V end lost 0 bases, the J end lost 1 base, and 3 bases lay between the germline ends. Germline CDR1 reads MNHEY; CDR2 reads SVGAGI.

This chain uses TRBV24-1 with TRBJ1-2; perhaps TRBD1 as D (5 bases). V shed 4 bases and J shed 8 bases, with 16 bases lying between them. The CDR3 spans 14 residues. Germline V CDR1 and CDR2: KGHDR, SFDVKD. In DNA form, the CDR3 reads TGTGCCACCAGTGAGAGGGACGGAGGCAGCGGCTACACCTTC. This gives the protein CATSERDGGSGYTF.